This T cell receptor beta chain was recorded in a study of untreated major depressive disorder. Points from the study as a whole: TRBV05-01 (Vbeta 5.1) usage was higher in CD4+ T cells of depressed patients than controls. Sequencing showed nonsignificant TRBV25-01 and TRBV02-01 differences matching flow cytometry.

Germline V gene data show CDR1 as WSHSY and CDR2 as SAAADI. The CDR3 loop spans 12 amino acids. On this clone: The antigen is unknown. At one end the junction does not follow the germline gene, possibly because of a read error.

Every depressed patient was matched in pairs with a non-depressed control on sex, age, current smoking status and body mass index. Roughly 95% CD4+ purity was typical by flow cytometry. TCRdb's table, derived via immunoSEQ multiplex PCR, lists solely in-frame clones and lacks some. The table lists 17,000 or so clones, more than 85% of them singletons. The sequenced sample was CD4+ T cells from PBMCs. The chain links TRBV10-2 to TRBJ2-3; 8 bases match TRBD2. The source of this sequence is a middle-aged woman with major depressive disorder. The CDR3, as DNA: TGCGCCAGCAGTGAATTAACGGGGGGGGTCGTTTTT. Its translation: CASSELTGGVVF.